Listed below are T cell receptor beta chains from one sample, sequenced in a study of somatic mutations in cytotoxic T cells in rheumatoid arthritis. Some clones are missing from TCRdb's copy, which holds only in-frame ones; the method was immunoSEQ multiplex PCR. Here the sample spans about 10,000 clones, about 70% being singletons. Sequenced sample: CD8+ T cells sorted from blood. All receptors derive from a man aged 55 to 70 in good health. CDR3s include the opening cysteine and the closing phenylalanine or tryptophan.

>TRBJ2-3|TRBV13|16
CASSSWTSGVADTQYF
>TRBJ2-3|TRBV4-3|16
CASSQGPGLVPDTQYF
>TRBJ2-7|TRBV11-2|14
CASSLGTGGYEQYF
>TRBJ2-1|TRBV27|13
CASSLSATNEQFF
>TRBJ2-7|TRBV7-9|13
CASSLSFGYEQYF
>TRBJ1-2|TRBV5-4|14
CASSRQRANYGYTF
>TRBJ2-7|TRBV28|17
CASSSPGTSGIKYEQYF
>TRBJ1-2|TRBV10-3|13
CAISESANYGYTF
>TRBJ2-1|TRBV6-4|15
CASSKEGGSYNEQFF
>TRBJ2-1|TRBV30|14
CAWRGREIYNEQFF
>TRBJ1-3|TRBV15|16
CATSRDREGTGNTIYF
>TRBJ2-2|TRBV4-3|18
CASSQDRTSGRNTGELFF
>TRBJ1-2|TRBV5-1|13
CASSWGDAYGYTF